These 8 T cell receptor beta chains were all obtained from the same sample, sequenced in a study of cytomegalovirus exposure and HLA in healthy donors. PCR primers comprised 60 Vbeta and 13 Jbeta primers. Sequenced by immunoSEQ multiplex PCR; TCRdb stores in-frame clones only, minus some. This table has about 55,000 clones, less than 70% appearing once. The material sequenced was PBMCs. All receptors come from a human donor in good health.

This clone was detected only a few times. The V gene is TRBV6-5, the J gene TRBJ1-1; D may be TRBD1 (6 bases). V gave up 6 bases and J gave up 0 bases, with 11 bases separating them. Germline V lookup: CDR1 MNHEY, CDR2 SVGAGI. The CDR3 is 14 residues long. CDR3 sequence reads: CASSRDIMNTEAFF. The DNA for the CDR3 is TGTGCCAGCAGCCGGGACATAATGAACACTGAAGCTTTCTTT.

The chain links TRBV9 to TRBJ2-7; 13 bases match TRBD2. The germline V gene has CDR1 SGDLS and CDR2 YYNGEE. This CDR3 spans 15 amino acids. V shed 3 bases and J 6 bases; nucleotides not matched to a gene: 6. The CDR3 DNA sequence: TGTGCCAGCAGCGAGGGACTAGCGGGGTATAGCGAGCAGTACTTC. Translation gives CASSEGLAGYSEQYF. Filled out from reference TRBV9 and TRBJ2-7, the complete variable domain reads DSGVTQTPKHLITATGQRVTLRCSPRSGDLSVYWYQQSLDQGLQFLIQYYNGEERAKGNILERFSAQQFPDLHSELNLSSLELGDSALYFCASSEGLAGYSEQYFGPGTRLTVT.

The sample holds one count of this clone. DNA of the CDR3: TGTGCCAGCAGCTTGGGACAGAACACCGGGGAGCTGTTTTTT. Its protein is CASSLGQNTGELFF. The J gene is TRBJ2-2, the V gene TRBV7-3; tentative D call: TRBD1 (6 bases). The CDR3 has 14 amino acids. CDR1 is SGHTA, CDR2 FQGTGA, per germline. Trimming left V 3 bases short and J 1 base short, with 6 bases between.

This clone was observed a few times. The CDR3 region is CASSLEGPGFGYTF. For the CDR3, the DNA is TGTGCCAGCAGCTTAGAGGGTCCAGGGTTTGGCTACACCTTC. The rearrangement uses TRBV7-9 and TRBJ1-2; D perhaps matches TRBD1 (5 bases). V lost 1 base, J lost 7 bases, and 13 bases lay in between. Germline V gives CDR1 SEHNR, CDR2 FQNEAQ (reference sequence). The CDR3 consists of 14 residues.

This clone was recorded only once. The V and J genes are TRBV28 and TRBJ2-2; 7 bases fit TRBD1. CDR3 length equals 15 residues. The V gene end was trimmed by 6 bases and the J gene end by 8 bases; junction bases not matched to a gene: 12. Germline CDR1 MDHEN, CDR2 SYDVKM. The CDR3 protein is CASSETGARGGELFF. In DNA form, the CDR3 reads TGTGCCAGCAGCGAGACCGGTGCCAGGGGGGGGGAGCTGTTTTTT. Variable domain in full (rest from reference TRBV28 and TRBJ2-2): DVKVTQSSRYLVKRTGEKVFLECVQDMDHENMFWYRQDPGLGLRLIYFSYDVKMKEKGDIPEGYSVSREKKERFSLILESASTNQTSMYLCASSETGARGGELFFGEGSRLTVL.

The chain is built from TRBV5-5 and TRBJ1-1; possible D gene TRBD1, 6 bases. V was cut by 4 bases and J by 2 bases, with 15 bases left in between. The CDR3 covers 15 residues. Per the germline V gene, CDR1 is SGHKS and CDR2 is YYEKEE (reference sequence). CDR3 sequence reads: CASSPTQGSNTEAFF. For the CDR3, the DNA is TGTGCCAGCAGCCCTACCCAGGGGAGCAACACTGAAGCTTTCTTT.

The genes are TRBV7-9 and TRBJ1-2; D unresolved. CDR3 length: 15 residues. Germline values: CDR1 SEHNR, CDR2 FQNEAQ (reference sequence). The germline V and J ends were trimmed by 1 base and 2 bases, with 11 bases remaining between them. CDR3 protein: CASSLVVPGNYGYTF. Here the CDR3 DNA reads TGTGCCAGCAGCTTAGTGGTTCCGGGAAACTATGGCTACACCTTC.

For this clone: At one boundary the junction diverges from the germline segment, which might be a read error. This chain uses TRBV5-1 with TRBJ1-2, with D perhaps matching TRBD1 (5 bases). CDR1 SGHRS and CDR2 YFSETQ come from the germline V gene. The CDR3 is 15 amino acids. CDR3 sequence reads: CASSLSVGQGYGYPF. CDR3 in DNA: TGCGCCAGCAGCTTAAGCGTGGGGCAGGGCTATGGCTACCCCTTC.